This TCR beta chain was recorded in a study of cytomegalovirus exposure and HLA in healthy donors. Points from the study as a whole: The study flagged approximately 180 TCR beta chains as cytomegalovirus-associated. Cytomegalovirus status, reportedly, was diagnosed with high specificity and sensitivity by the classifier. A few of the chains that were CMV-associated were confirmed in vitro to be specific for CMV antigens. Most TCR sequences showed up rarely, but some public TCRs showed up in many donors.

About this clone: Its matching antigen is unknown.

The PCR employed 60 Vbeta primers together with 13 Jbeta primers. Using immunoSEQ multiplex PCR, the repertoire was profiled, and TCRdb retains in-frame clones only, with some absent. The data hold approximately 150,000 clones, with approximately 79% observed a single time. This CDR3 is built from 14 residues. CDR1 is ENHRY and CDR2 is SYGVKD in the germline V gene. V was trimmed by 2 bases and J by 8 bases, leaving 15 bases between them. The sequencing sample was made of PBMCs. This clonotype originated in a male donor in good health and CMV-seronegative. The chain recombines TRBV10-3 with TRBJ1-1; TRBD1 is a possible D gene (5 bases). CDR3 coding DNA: TGTGCCATCAGTGAGCCGAGGGCGGGGGGGGAAGCTTTCTTT. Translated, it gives CAISEPRAGGEAFF.